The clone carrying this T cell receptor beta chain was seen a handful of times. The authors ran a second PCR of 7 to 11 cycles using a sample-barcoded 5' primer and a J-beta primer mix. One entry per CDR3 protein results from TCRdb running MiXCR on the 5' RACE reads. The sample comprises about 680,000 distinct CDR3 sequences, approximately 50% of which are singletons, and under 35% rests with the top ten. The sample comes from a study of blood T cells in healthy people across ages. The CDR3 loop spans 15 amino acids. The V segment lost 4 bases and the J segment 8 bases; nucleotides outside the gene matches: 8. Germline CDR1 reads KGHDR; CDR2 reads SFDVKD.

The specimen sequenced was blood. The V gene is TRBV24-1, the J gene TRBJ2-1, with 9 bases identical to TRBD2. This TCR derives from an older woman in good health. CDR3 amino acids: CATSDPGLARDEQFF. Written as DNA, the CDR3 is TGTGCCACCAGTGACCCCGGACTAGCGAGGGATGAGCAGTTCTTC.